This T cell receptor beta chain was documented in a study of blood T cells in healthy people across ages. Per-sample yields of isolated PBMCs were at least 6 million. Samples each had at least 5.5 micrograms of total RNA extracted. V was clipped by 0 bases and J by 7 bases; unmatched bases: 12. Germline-derived CDR1 and CDR2 are MGHRA and YSYEKL. CDR3 length: 16 residues. A J-beta primer mix and a sample-barcoded 5' primer were used in a second PCR of roughly 6 to 12 cycles. TCRdb analysed the 5' RACE reads with MiXCR anew, one entry per CDR3 protein. In the table there are around 850,000 distinct CDR3 sequences, roughly 34% of which are singletons.

This sequence was found in a man aged 18 to 29 in good health. Sample: blood. The V gene is TRBV4-1, the J gene TRBJ2-7; 7 bases match TRBD1. CDR3 amino acids: CASSQEMTGPRNEQYF. In nucleotides, the CDR3 is TGCGCCAGCAGCCAAGAAATGACAGGGCCCCGGAATGAGCAGTACTTC.